The next 16 T cell receptor beta chains were all read from a single sample in a study of T cells in Graves' hyperthyroidism and ophthalmopathy. RNA transcripts were the template for amplifying TCR beta CDR3 regions. The TCR CDR3 was amplified in a first-round RT-PCR using the HTBI primer set. Each CDR3 protein is one row after TCRdb ran MiXCR on the multiplex PCR reads. Here the sample spans about 380,000 distinct CDR3 sequences, roughly 13% being singletons. What was sequenced was blood. Source of these receptors: a young man with Graves' hyperthyroidism that later progressed to Graves' ophthalmopathy.

This clonotype turned up a few times. V is TRBV14 and J is TRBJ1-5; a weak D match, TRBD1 (5 bases). Trimming pared 4 bases from V and 0 bases from J, leaving 16 bases between. This CDR3 region has 17 residues. CDR1 and CDR2 (germline): SGHDN, FVKESK. The CDR3 DNA sequence: TGTGCCAGCAGCCCTAATAGCAGGGTCTGTAGCAATCAGCCCCAGCATTTT. Its translation is CASSPNSRVCSNQPQHF. The whole variable domain, remainder taken from reference TRBV14 and TRBJ1-5, is EAGVTQFPSHSVIEKGQTVTLRCDPISGHDNLYWYRRVMGKEIKFLLHFVKESKQDESGMPNNRFLAERTGGTYSTLKVQPAELEDSGVYFCASSPNSRVCSNQPQHFGDGTRLSIL.

The chain recombines TRBV27 with TRBJ2-4; D gene uncertain. The CDR3 is made up of 14 amino acids. V was clipped by 0 bases and J by 6 bases, with 9 bases between them. Germline lookup yields CDR1 MNHEY and CDR2 SMNVEV (reference sequence). CDR3 amino acids: CASSLSGKGNIQYF. CDR3 nucleotide sequence: TGTGCCAGCAGTTTATCGGGCAAGGGAAACATTCAGTACTTC.

This chain joins TRBV7-8 and TRBJ2-6; TRBD1 matches 9 bases. V shed 5 bases and J 4 bases; nucleotides not matched to a gene: 6. This CDR3 contains 16 residues. Germline loops: CDR1 SGHVS, CDR2 FQNEAQ. The CDR3 DNA follows: TGTGCCAGCAGCCGGGACAGGGTAGCCGGGGCCAACGTCCTGACTTTC. This translates into CASSRDRVAGANVLTF.

The chain employs TRBV10-2 and TRBJ2-5; D might be TRBD1 (5 bases). Germline assignment: CDR1 WSHSY and CDR2 SAAADI. The V and J ends lost 3 bases and 5 bases respectively, with 10 bases between them. The CDR3 extends over 13 amino acids. CDR3 DNA sequence: TGCGCCAGCAGTGACCAGGGTGGCGAGACCCAGTACTTC. This gives the protein CASSDQGGETQYF.

This clonotype was seen only once. A clone one base away is much larger, so this may be a read error. J is TRBJ2-2 and V is TRBV12-3 or TRBV12-4; D assignment may be TRBD1 or TRBD2 (7 bases each). This CDR3 contains 17 residues. The ends were cut back, 3 bases at V and 4 bases at J, with 18 bases in the middle. DNA of the CDR3: TGTGCCAGCAGTTTCCAGGGGGGGGGCTGGAGCACCGGGGAGCTGTTTTTT. It is translated as CASSFQGGGWSTGELFF.

This clonotype has only a few counts. This sequence joins TRBV12-5 and TRBJ1-4; D is possibly TRBD1 (6 bases). V was cut by 5 bases and J by 10 bases, with 14 bases left in between. Per germline, CDR1 LGHNT and CDR2 FRNRAP. The CDR3 runs 13 residues. As DNA, the CDR3 is TGTGCTAGTGGTCCGAGGGGGGTGGCAAAACTGTTTTTT. It encodes CASGPRGVAKLFF.

This clonotype has only a few counts. This sequence joins TRBV18 and TRBJ1-1; 7 bases are shared with TRBD1. The CDR3 contains 18 residues. After removal of 3 bases from V and 4 bases from J, the junction contained 17 bases not matched to a gene. Germline lookup yields CDR1 KGHSH and CDR2 LQKENI. DNA of the CDR3: TGTGCCAGCTCACCCTTAAGGGATACAGGGGTGATTAGCACTGAAGCTTTCTTT. Protein sequence: CASSPLRDTGVISTEAFF.

This clonotype was counted at least ten times. The chain links TRBV12-5 to TRBJ1-5, with D hard to call. Germline V gene data show CDR1 as LGHNT and CDR2 as FRNRAP. Trimming cost V 0 bases and J 9 bases, with 12 bases left between them. CDR3 length: 14 amino acids. In DNA, the CDR3 is TGTGCTAGTGGTTTGGTACCCCAATCTCCGCCCCAGCATTTT. Protein: CASGLVPQSPPQHF.

This clonotype came up a few times. V usage is TRBV6-2 or TRBV6-3 and J usage is TRBJ1-2; tentatively, D is TRBD1 (6 bases). V was trimmed by 6 bases and J by 8 bases, leaving 19 bases between them. The CDR3 consists of 14 residues. The germline V gene encodes CDR1 MNHEY and CDR2 SVGEGT. The CDR3 region has the DNA TGTGCCAGCAGCCGTCCCAGGGGATTGCGGGGCTACACCTTC. It yields the protein CASSRPRGLRGYTF.

This clonotype was recorded many times. V and J are TRBV7-2 and TRBJ2-4; TRBD1 aligns across 7 bases. CDR1 is SGHTA, CDR2 FQGNSA, per germline. The CDR3 runs 13 residues. V gave up 3 bases and J gave up 8 bases; unmatched junction bases: 4. CDR3 sequence (DNA): TGTGCCAGCAGCTTGAGACAGGGAGACATTCAGTACTTC. Translated, it gives CASSLRQGDIQYF.

This clonotype was observed many times. This chain connects TRBV7-9 to TRBJ1-2; D might be TRBD1 (6 bases). V was cut by 5 bases and J by 6 bases, with 13 bases left in between. CDR1 and CDR2 from the germline V gene are SEHNR and FQNEAQ (reference sequence). The CDR3 loop spans 13 amino acids. The CDR3 sequence: CASSPTQGNGYTF. In DNA form, the CDR3 reads TGTGCCAGCAGCCCCACCCAGGGGAATGGCTACACCTTC.

This clonotype was found many times. This chain connects TRBV12-3 or TRBV12-4 to TRBJ2-2; D is possibly TRBD2 (5 bases). V lost 8 bases and J lost 0, with 10 bases in between. The CDR3 contains 14 residues. CDR3 coding DNA: TGTGCCAGCCGAGCGGAGGCGAACACCGGGGAGCTGTTTTTT. Translating gives CASRAEANTGELFF.

The table lists this clonotype with a few counts. This chain connects TRBV20-1 to TRBJ2-7, with D uncertain. CDR1 is DFQATT and CDR2 is SNEGSKA in the germline V gene (reference sequence). The V and J ends lost 1 base and 1 base respectively, with 14 bases between them. The CDR3 extends over 15 amino acids. The CDR3 DNA reads as TGCAGTGCTAGAGTTGGAGAGCGAAGGTCCTACGAGCAGTACTTC. Protein sequence: CSARVGERRSYEQYF.

This clonotype was seen a handful of times. The chain couples TRBV18 to TRBJ1-1; D is unclear. The CDR3 consists of 14 residues. With 2 bases removed from V and 6 bases from J, the gap between germline ends came to 13 bases. The germline gives CDR1 KGHSH, CDR2 LQKENI. CDR3 amino acids: CASSPSRVGAEAFF. Here the CDR3 DNA reads TGTGCCAGCTCACCAAGCCGCGTTGGGGCTGAAGCTTTCTTT. Filled out from reference TRBV18 and TRBJ1-1, the complete variable domain reads NAGVMQNPRHLVRRRGQEARLRCSPMKGHSHVYWYRQLPEEGLKFMVYLQKENIIDESGMPKERFSAEFPKEGPSILRIQQVVRGDSAAYFCASSPSRVGAEAFFGQGTRLTVV.

The chain recombines TRBV7-8 with TRBJ2-1; possibly TRBD2 for D (5 bases). Trimming pared 4 bases from V and 5 bases from J, leaving 15 bases between. Germline V lookup: CDR1 SGHVS, CDR2 FQNEAQ. CDR3 length: 15 residues. This CDR3 is CASSWRVGAHNEQFF. CDR3 in DNA: TGTGCCAGCAGCTGGCGGGTGGGCGCTCACAATGAGCAGTTCTTC.

This clonotype was picked up many times. The chain is built from TRBV6-1 and TRBJ1-1; 7 nucleotides agree with TRBD1. Germline CDR1 reads MNHNS; CDR2 reads SASEGT. The CDR3 is 16 residues long. V was pared by 6 bases and J by 0 bases, with 10 bases of the junction left unmatched. CDR3 residues: CASRTDRVRMNTEAFF. CDR3 DNA sequence: TGTGCCAGCAGAACCGACAGGGTAAGAATGAACACTGAAGCTTTCTTT.